Below, 5 T cell receptor beta chains from the same sample are listed, as sequenced in a study of T cell changes during pregnancy in multiple sclerosis. Profiled with immunoSEQ multiplex PCR; TCRdb holds only in-frame clones, not every one. Altogether tens of thousands of clones are present, over 80% being singletons, with the ten largest covering roughly 1.9%. The source was peripheral blood, collected in the third trimester of pregnancy. The receptors originated from a female donor in good health, enrolled as a control in a pregnancy study.

V and J are TRBV27 and TRBJ1-2, with 9 bases lining up with TRBD1. CDR1 is MNHEY and CDR2 is SMNVEV in the germline V gene (reference sequence). CDR3 length equals 14 residues. V gave up 6 bases and J gave up 3 bases; unmatched junction bases: 5. CDR3 nucleotide sequence: TGTGCCAGCAGGTCGGACAGGGGAGACTATGGCTACACCTTC. Protein sequence: CASRSDRGDYGYTF.

This clone has only one observation. The chain joins TRBV10-3 to TRBJ2-1; D remains ambiguous. Per the germline V gene, CDR1 is ENHRY and CDR2 is SYGVKD. V was pared by 0 bases and J by 2 bases, with 8 bases between. This CDR3 comprises 15 residues. The CDR3 DNA sequence: TGTGCCATCAGTGAGTCTCGTATCCCCTACAATGAGCAGTTCTTC. Its protein is CAISESRIPYNEQFF.

The V gene is TRBV15, the J gene TRBJ2-7, with a possible D match to TRBD1 (6 bases). CDR1 and CDR2 (germline): LNHNV, YYDKDF (reference sequence). V lost 0 bases and J lost 4, with 16 bases in between. CDR3 length: 16 amino acids. The CDR3 coding sequence is TGTGCCACCAGCAGAGAGTTGGACAGCGTCTCATACGAGCAGTACTTC. This translates into CATSRELDSVSYEQYF.

The chain joins TRBV27 to TRBJ1-6; D is possibly TRBD1 (5 bases). The CDR3 spans 17 residues. Germline V lookup: CDR1 MNHEY, CDR2 SMNVEV (reference sequence). Trimming left V 3 bases short and J 10 bases short, with 22 bases between. The CDR3 reads CASSFSLAGGVRSPLHF. CDR3 nucleotides: TGTGCCAGCAGTTTTAGTCTGGCGGGAGGGGTCAGATCACCCCTCCACTTT.

V gene TRBV30 combines with J gene TRBJ1-1, with D possibly being TRBD1 (6 bases). Germline V CDR1 and CDR2: GTSNPN, SVGIG (reference sequence). The length of the CDR3 is 12 residues. V was cut by 5 bases and J by 4 bases, with 11 bases left in between. The CDR3 nucleotides are TGTGCCTGGGCACAGGGTTCCACTGAAGCTTTCTTT. Residues: CAWAQGSTEAFF.